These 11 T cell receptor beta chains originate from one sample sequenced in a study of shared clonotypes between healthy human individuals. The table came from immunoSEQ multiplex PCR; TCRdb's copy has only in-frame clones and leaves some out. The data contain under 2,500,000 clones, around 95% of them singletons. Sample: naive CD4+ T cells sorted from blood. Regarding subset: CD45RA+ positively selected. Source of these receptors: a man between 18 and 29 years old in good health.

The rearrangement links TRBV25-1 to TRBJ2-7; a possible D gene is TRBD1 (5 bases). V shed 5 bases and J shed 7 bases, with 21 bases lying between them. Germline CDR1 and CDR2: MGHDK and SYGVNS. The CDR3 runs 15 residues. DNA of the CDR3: TGTGCCAGCAGTAAGAGTCAGGGATCTGTGAAGGAGCAGTACTTC. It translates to CASSKSQGSVKEQYF.

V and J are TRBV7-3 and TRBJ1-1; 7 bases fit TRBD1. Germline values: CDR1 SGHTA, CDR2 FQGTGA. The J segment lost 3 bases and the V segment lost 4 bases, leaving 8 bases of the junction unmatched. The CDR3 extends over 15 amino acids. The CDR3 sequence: CASSSKPGQHTEAFF. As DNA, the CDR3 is TGTGCCAGCAGCTCGAAACCGGGACAGCACACTGAAGCTTTCTTT.

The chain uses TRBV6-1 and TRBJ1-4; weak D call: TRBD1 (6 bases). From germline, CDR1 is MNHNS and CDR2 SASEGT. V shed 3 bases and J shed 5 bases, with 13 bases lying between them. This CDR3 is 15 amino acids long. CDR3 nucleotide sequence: TGTGCCAGCAGTGACGGACAGATGTTAAATGAAAAACTGTTTTTT. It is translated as CASSDGQMLNEKLFF.

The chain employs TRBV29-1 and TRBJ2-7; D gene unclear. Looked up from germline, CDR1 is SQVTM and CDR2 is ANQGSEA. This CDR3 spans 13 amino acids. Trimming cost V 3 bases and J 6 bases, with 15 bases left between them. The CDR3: CSVEAVTWGEQYF. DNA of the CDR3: TGCAGCGTTGAGGCCGTCACGTGGGGCGAGCAGTACTTC.

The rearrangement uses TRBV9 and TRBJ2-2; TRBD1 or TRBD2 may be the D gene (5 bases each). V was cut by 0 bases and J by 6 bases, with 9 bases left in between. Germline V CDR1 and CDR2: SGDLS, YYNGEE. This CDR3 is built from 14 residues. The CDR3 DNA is TGTGCCAGCAGCGTAGTCGGGGACGCCGGGGAGCTGTTTTTT. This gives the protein CASSVVGDAGELFF.

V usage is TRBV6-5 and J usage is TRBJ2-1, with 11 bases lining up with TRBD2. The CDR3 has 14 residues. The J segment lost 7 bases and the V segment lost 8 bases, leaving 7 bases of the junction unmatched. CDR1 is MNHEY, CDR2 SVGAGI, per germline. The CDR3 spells CASRSGRAWNEQFF. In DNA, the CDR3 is TGTGCCAGCCGTAGCGGGAGGGCCTGGAATGAGCAGTTCTTC.

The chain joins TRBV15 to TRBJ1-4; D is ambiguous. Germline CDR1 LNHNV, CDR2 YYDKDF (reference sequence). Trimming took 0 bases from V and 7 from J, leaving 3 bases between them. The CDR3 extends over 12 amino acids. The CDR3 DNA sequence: TGTGCCACCAGCAGAGAGAGTGAAAAACTGTTTTTT. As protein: CATSRESEKLFF.

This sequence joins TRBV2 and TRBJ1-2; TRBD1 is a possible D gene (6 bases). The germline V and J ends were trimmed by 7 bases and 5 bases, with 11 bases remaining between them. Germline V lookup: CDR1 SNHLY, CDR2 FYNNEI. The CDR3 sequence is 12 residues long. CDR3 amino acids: CASKDSPYGYTF. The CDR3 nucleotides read TGTGCCAGCAAGGACAGTCCATATGGCTACACCTTC.

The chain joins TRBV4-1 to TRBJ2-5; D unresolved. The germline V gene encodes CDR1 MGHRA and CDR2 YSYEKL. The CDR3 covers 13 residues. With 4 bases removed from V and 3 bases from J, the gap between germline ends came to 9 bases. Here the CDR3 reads CASSLGGKETQYF. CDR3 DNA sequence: TGCGCCAGCAGCCTCGGCGGAAAAGAGACCCAGTACTTC.

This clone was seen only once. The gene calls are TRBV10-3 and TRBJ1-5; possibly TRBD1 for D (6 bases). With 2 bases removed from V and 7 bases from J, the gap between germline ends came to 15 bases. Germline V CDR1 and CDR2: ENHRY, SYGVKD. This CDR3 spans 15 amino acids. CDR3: CAISEGGGWGQPQHF. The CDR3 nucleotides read TGTGCCATCAGTGAGGGGGGGGGCTGGGGCCAGCCCCAGCATTTT.

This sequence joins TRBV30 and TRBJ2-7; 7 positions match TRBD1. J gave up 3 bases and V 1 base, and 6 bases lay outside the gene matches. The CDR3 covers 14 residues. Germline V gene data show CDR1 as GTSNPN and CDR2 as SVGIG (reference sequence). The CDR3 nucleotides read TGTGCCTGGAGTGCGGGGACAGTTCTCTACGAGCAGTACTTC. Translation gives CAWSAGTVLYEQYF.